This T cell receptor (beta chain) was sequenced in a study of control samples from healthy donors and cancer patients. Clones were read by immunoSEQ multiplex PCR, and TCRdb kept only the in-frame ones, dropping some. The sample holds fewer than 200,000 clones, about 91% seen once. Looked up from germline, CDR1 is LNHDA and CDR2 is SQIVND (reference sequence). Deletions cut 4 bases from V and 5 bases from J, with 16 bases between. The CDR3 sequence is 15 residues long. The TCR sequence derives from a woman in her 30s in good health. V usage is TRBV19 and J usage is TRBJ2-3, with D possibly called TRBD1 or TRBD2 (5 bases each). The sequencing sample was made of blood. CDR3 bases: TGTGCCAGTAGTAGGGGGAACCCGGACGTAGATACGCAGTATTTT. Translation gives CASSRGNPDVDTQYF.